Below are 25 T cell receptor beta chains sequenced from a single sample in a study of T-cell memory formation after mild COVID-19. MiXCR was run by TCRdb on the 5' RACE reads, yielding one entry per CDR3 protein. This sample has hundreds of thousands of distinct CDR3 sequences, with about 20% found just once. Sequencing was performed on PBMCs or a T cell subset sorted from them (not recorded which). These receptors came from an adult woman who had mild COVID-19 (a few samples of this study predate the infection). Cell type and time point are not known.

The chain combines TRBV3-1 with TRBJ2-7; 8 nucleotides match TRBD2. The V segment lost 3 bases and the J segment 2 bases; nucleotides outside the gene matches: 9. CDR3 length: 16 residues. CDR1 is LGHDT and CDR2 is YNNKEL in the germline V gene (reference sequence). The CDR3 DNA follows: TGTGCCAGCAGCCAGCGAACCGGGACTAGTCCCTACGAGCAGTACTTC. Its protein product is CASSQRTGTSPYEQYF.

The CDR3 reads CASSPAGTGLLNTQYF. CDR3 bases: TGTGCCAGCAGCCCAGCGGGGACAGGGCTGCTAAATACGCAGTATTTT. The V gene is TRBV5-6, the J gene TRBJ2-3; TRBD1 matches 9 bases. V lost 4 bases, J lost 7 bases, and 13 bases stayed unmatched. Germline V gene sequence: CDR1 SGHDT, CDR2 YYEEEE. The CDR3 is 16 amino acids.

A few counts support this clonotype. This chain joins TRBV6-1 and TRBJ2-7, with D hard to call. Trimming pared 7 bases from V and 2 bases from J, leaving 12 bases between. The germline CDR1 and CDR2 sequences are MNHNS and SASEGT. The CDR3 is 13 amino acids. The CDR3 protein is CASNKKLPYEQYF. In DNA, the CDR3 is TGTGCCAGCAACAAAAAGCTTCCCTACGAGCAGTACTTC.

V and J are TRBV20-1 and TRBJ1-4; D perhaps matches TRBD1 (5 bases). V was clipped by 2 bases and J by 1 base, with 11 bases between them. Germline lookup yields CDR1 DFQATT and CDR2 SNEGSKA (reference sequence). This CDR3 has 15 residues. The CDR3 spells CSARPPGRTNEKLFF. The CDR3 DNA reads as TGCAGTGCTAGACCACCAGGGCGAACTAATGAAAAACTGTTTTTT.

The genes are TRBV7-2 and TRBJ2-1; D unresolved. The V gene's germline CDR1 is SGHTA and CDR2 FQGNSA. The germline V and J ends were trimmed by 3 bases and 7 bases, with 13 bases remaining between them. The CDR3 spans 14 residues. The CDR3 sequence is CASSFLFDGNEQFF. In DNA, the CDR3 is TGTGCCAGCAGCTTTCTGTTCGATGGGAATGAGCAGTTCTTC.

This clonotype was found a few times. The chain couples TRBV9 to TRBJ2-7; 9 nucleotides line up with TRBD2. Germline CDR1 reads SGDLS; CDR2 reads YYNGEE. The V and J ends lost 2 bases and 6 bases, in that order; junction bases with no gene match: 6. This CDR3 has 14 amino acids. In DNA, the CDR3 is TGTGCCAGCAGCGTCTCTAGCGGGGTCAGCGAGCAGTACTTC. It translates to CASSVSSGVSEQYF. Together with reference TRBV9 and TRBJ2-7, the CDR3 gives the full variable domain: DSGVTQTPKHLITATGQRVTLRCSPRSGDLSVYWYQQSLDQGLQFLIQYYNGEERAKGNILERFSAQQFPDLHSELNLSSLELGDSALYFCASSVSSGVSEQYFGPGTRLTVT.

Ten or more counts support this clonotype. The genes are TRBV5-1 and TRBJ1-2, with D possibly matching TRBD1 (6 bases). With 4 bases removed from V and 9 bases from J, the gap between germline ends came to 16 bases. Germline CDR1 and CDR2: SGHRS and YFSETQ. This CDR3 region has 13 residues. The CDR3 sequence is CASSREGGGRYTF. CDR3 DNA sequence: TGCGCCAGCAGCCGCGAGGGGGGGGGTCGCTACACCTTC.

This clonotype has just a few counts. This chain joins TRBV4-1 and TRBJ2-7; D remains unclear. Germline CDR1 is MGHRA and CDR2 is YSYEKL. V was pared by 3 bases and J by 2 bases, with 14 bases between. This CDR3 contains 15 residues. CDR3 coding DNA: TGCGCCAGCAGCCAGGTGTGGCCGGATACCTACGAGCAGTACTTC. Amino acids: CASSQVWPDTYEQYF.

This clonotype showed up many times. The chain has TRBV20-1 and TRBJ2-5; 10 bases are shared with TRBD2. Looked up from germline, CDR1 is DFQATT and CDR2 is SNEGSKA (reference sequence). This CDR3 has 16 residues. Losses at the gene ends were 5 bases for V and 5 bases for J; bases not matched to a gene: 14. The CDR3 sequence is CSARRPGLAGEETQYF. CDR3 sequence (DNA): TGCAGTGCTCGAAGACCGGGGCTAGCGGGGGAGGAGACCCAGTACTTC.

The chain joins TRBV12-3 or TRBV12-4 to TRBJ1-3, with no clear D. The CDR3 spans 14 residues. Trimming pared 2 bases from V and 2 bases from J, leaving 7 bases between. CDR3 nucleotides: TGTGCCAGCAGTTTATGGGGAACTGGAAACACCATATATTTT. It specifies CASSLWGTGNTIYF.

This rearrangement joins TRBV10-3 to TRBJ1-2; TRBD1 matches at 9 bases. With 6 bases clipped from V and 6 bases from J, the junction kept 5 bases outside the gene matches. The CDR3 is 13 amino acids. Germline V gene lookup returns CDR1 ENHRY and CDR2 SYGVKD. The CDR3 loop is CAISPGQGHGYTF. The CDR3 DNA follows: TGTGCCATCAGCCCGGGACAGGGACATGGCTACACCTTC.

The J gene is TRBJ2-5, the V gene TRBV6-2 or TRBV6-3; D gene ambiguous. V was trimmed by 6 bases and J by 1 base, leaving 18 bases between them. The CDR3 is 16 residues long. CDR1 MNHEY and CDR2 SVGEGT come from the germline V gene. The CDR3 region is CASRLLAVGVQETQYF. CDR3 sequence (DNA): TGTGCCAGCAGACTACTGGCCGTAGGAGTCCAAGAGACCCAGTACTTC.

In this sample, this clonotype turned up many times. The J gene is TRBJ1-2, the V gene TRBV12-3 or TRBV12-4; D possibly corresponds to TRBD1 (5 bases). The CDR3 runs 13 residues. V lost 5 bases, J lost 6 bases, and 13 bases lay in between. In DNA, the CDR3 is TGTGCCAGCAGTCCAGGGACGTGGGATGGCTACACCTTC. Its translation is CASSPGTWDGYTF.

This clonotype was counted only a few times. The chain's CDR3 is CASSQMTSGQETQYF. CDR3 sequence (DNA): TGTGCCAGCAGCCAAATGACTAGCGGACAAGAGACCCAGTACTTC. The chain combines TRBV3-1 with TRBJ2-5; 9 bases are shared with TRBD2. The V gene end was trimmed by 2 bases and the J gene end by 2 bases; junction bases not matched to a gene: 3. The germline V gene encodes CDR1 LGHDT and CDR2 YNNKEL (reference sequence). The CDR3 is 15 residues long.

The V and J genes are TRBV24-1 and TRBJ2-1, with TRBD2 matching over 7 bases. This CDR3 comprises 14 residues. V shed 1 base, J shed 7 bases, and the junction held 3 bases outside the gene matches. Germline V gene lookup returns CDR1 KGHDR and CDR2 SFDVKD. DNA of the CDR3: TGTGCCACCAGTGATTTTAACGGGAGGAATGAGCAGTTCTTC. Protein: CATSDFNGRNEQFF.

This chain uses TRBV9 with TRBJ2-2; TRBD1 agrees at 7 bases. Germline assignment: CDR1 SGDLS and CDR2 YYNGEE. Losses at the gene ends were 3 bases for V and 4 bases for J; bases not matched to a gene: 6. CDR3 length equals 15 residues. The CDR3 protein is CASSARGQSTGELFF. The CDR3 nucleotides are TGTGCCAGCAGCGCGAGGGGACAGTCCACCGGGGAGCTGTTTTTT.

Only a few counts were recorded for this clonotype. The rearrangement links TRBV7-9 to TRBJ1-2; the D is unclear. V dropped 4 bases and J dropped 8 bases, with 11 bases sitting between them. Per germline, CDR1 SEHNR and CDR2 FQNEAQ (reference sequence). The CDR3 is 12 residues long. CDR3 nucleotides: TGTGCCAGCAGCTCTGACATGGGCGGCTACACCTTC. Its protein is CASSSDMGGYTF.

This clonotype showed up just once. The genes are TRBV20-1 and TRBJ1-2, with D tentatively TRBD1 (6 bases). The CDR3 length is 13 residues. V lost 3 bases and J 2 bases, leaving 10 bases between the germline ends. Germline V lookup: CDR1 DFQATT, CDR2 SNEGSKA (reference sequence). The CDR3, as DNA: TGCAGTGCTAGCAGGGGTTCCAACTATGGCTACACCTTC. This gives the protein CSASRGSNYGYTF.

This clonotype was detected a few times. The chain employs TRBV20-1 and TRBJ2-3, with 9 bases identical to TRBD1. Germline CDR1 DFQATT, CDR2 SNEGSKA (reference sequence). J gave up 6 bases and V 6 bases, and 16 bases lay outside the gene matches. The CDR3 length is 16 residues. For the CDR3, the DNA is TGCAGTGCCATCGGGGCGACAGGGGGGGTGGAGGATACGCAGTATTTT. Residues: CSAIGATGGVEDTQYF.

The table lists this clonotype with a few counts. This rearrangement joins TRBV4-1 to TRBJ2-3; 11 bases align to TRBD2. The V and J ends lost 4 bases and 1 base, in that order; junction bases with no gene match: 7. CDR1 MGHRA and CDR2 YSYEKL come from the germline V gene. The CDR3 runs to 17 residues. CDR3 loop: CASSPRTSGFRTDTQYF. CDR3 DNA: TGCGCCAGCAGCCCCCGGACTAGCGGGTTCCGCACAGATACGCAGTATTTT.

The rearrangement links TRBV7-8 to TRBJ2-7; D unclear. Deletions cut 2 bases from V and 3 bases from J, with 8 bases between. The CDR3 runs 13 residues. CDR1 is SGHVS, CDR2 FQNEAQ, per germline. CDR3: CASSLISGYEQYF. The CDR3 DNA reads TGTGCCAGCAGCTTAATATCCGGCTACGAGCAGTACTTC.

This clonotype was counted ten times or more. This chain uses TRBV10-3 with TRBJ2-1; TRBD2 agrees at 10 bases. There are 16 residues in the CDR3. With V trimmed by 6 bases and J by 1 base, 6 bases remained unmatched. Germline lookup yields CDR1 ENHRY and CDR2 SYGVKD. CDR3 amino acids: CAISGSSGSSYNEQFF. As DNA, the CDR3 is TGTGCCATCAGCGGATCTAGCGGGAGTTCCTACAATGAGCAGTTCTTC.

This clonotype was detected only a few times. The chain has TRBV7-2 and TRBJ2-5; 7 positions match TRBD2. Germline V gives CDR1 SGHTA, CDR2 FQGNSA. The CDR3 is 14 residues long. The V segment lost 6 bases and the J segment 1 base; nucleotides outside the gene matches: 5. CDR3 loop: CASSWGGSQETQYF. As DNA, the CDR3 is TGTGCCAGCAGTTGGGGGGGAAGCCAAGAGACCCAGTACTTC. The complete variable domain, with remaining parts taken from reference TRBV7-2 and TRBJ2-5, reads GAGVSQSPSNKVTEKGKDVELRCDPISGHTALYWYRQSLGQGLEFLIYFQGNSAPDKSGLPSDRFSAERTGGSVSTLTIQRTQQEDSAVYLCASSWGGSQETQYFGPGTRLLVL.

The sample holds a few counts of this clonotype. The chain is built from TRBV4-1 and TRBJ2-5; D call uncertain. V was cut by 0 bases and J by 4 bases, with 9 bases left in between. The CDR3 sequence is 14 residues long. Per germline, CDR1 MGHRA and CDR2 YSYEKL. The CDR3 nucleotides read TGCGCCAGCAGCCAAGAACAGAGGAGAGAGACCCAGTACTTC. Its translation: CASSQEQRRETQYF.

This clonotype was seen more than once but under ten times. The chain combines TRBV7-3 with TRBJ2-3; the match to TRBD1 covers 8 bases. Germline lookup yields CDR1 SGHTA and CDR2 FQGTGA. The V segment lost 3 bases and the J segment 5 bases; nucleotides outside the gene matches: 10. The CDR3 has 16 amino acids. CDR3 nucleotides: TGTGCCAGCAGCTTGGTGGGGCAGGGGGCGCGAGATACGCAGTATTTT. Its protein is CASSLVGQGARDTQYF.